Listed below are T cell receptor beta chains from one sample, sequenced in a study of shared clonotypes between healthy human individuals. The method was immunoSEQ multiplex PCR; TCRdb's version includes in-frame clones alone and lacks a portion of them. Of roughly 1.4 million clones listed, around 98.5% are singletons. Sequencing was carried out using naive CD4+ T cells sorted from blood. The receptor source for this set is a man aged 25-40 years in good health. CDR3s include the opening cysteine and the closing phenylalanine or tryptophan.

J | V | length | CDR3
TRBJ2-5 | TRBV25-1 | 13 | CASSSSGGETQYF
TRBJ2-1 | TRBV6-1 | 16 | CASSAKGRGRDNEQFF
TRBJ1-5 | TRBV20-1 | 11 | CSARGSQPQHF
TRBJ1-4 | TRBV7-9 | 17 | CASSLIEDNRVVEKLFF
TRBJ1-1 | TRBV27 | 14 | CASSFREGGTEAFF
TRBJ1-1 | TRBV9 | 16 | CASSVAGVGMNTEAFF
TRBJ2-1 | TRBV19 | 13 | CASSILGRNEQFF
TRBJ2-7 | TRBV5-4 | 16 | CASSQELAGGPYEQYF
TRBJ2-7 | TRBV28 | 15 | CASIPPDRSSYEQYF
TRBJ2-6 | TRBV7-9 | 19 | CASSLIPTVPLSGANVLTF
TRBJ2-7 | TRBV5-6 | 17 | CASSHSPGTGISYEQYF
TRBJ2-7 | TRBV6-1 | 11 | CASSQNYEQYF
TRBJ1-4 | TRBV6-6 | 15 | CASSHGRDGVEKLFF
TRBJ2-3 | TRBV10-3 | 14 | CATTGASGADTQYF